Listed below are T cell receptor beta chains from one sample, sequenced in a study of cytomegalovirus exposure and HLA in healthy donors. Using immunoSEQ multiplex PCR, the repertoire was profiled, and TCRdb retains in-frame clones only, with some absent. The sample has over 110,000 clones; about three quarters are singletons. The sequenced sample was PBMCs. The receptors come from a male donor in good health and CMV-seropositive. Each CDR3 is given with its conserved first and last residue. The D gene is left open where the match is weak. Rows may omit the clone size; those that give it use once, few, many or a size class.

>TRBD2|-|TRBJ2-3|TRBV7-3
TGTGCCAGCAGCTTAACGCTAGCGGGAGGTGCAGATACGCAGTATTTT
CASSLTLAGGADTQYF
>-|-|TRBJ1-1|TRBV15
TGTGCCACCAGCAGAGATCATTGGGAGGGTAGTACTGAAGCTTTCTTT
CATSRDHWEGSTEAFF
>-|-|TRBJ1-2|TRBV19
TGTGCCAGTAGTATCGGAGGGTCTGGCTACACCTTC
CASSIGGSGYTF
>-|-|TRBJ2-6|TRBV5-4
TGTGCCAGCAGCTTTCGTATATCTGGGGCCAACGTCCTGACTTTC
CASSFRISGANVLTF
>-|few|TRBJ1-2|TRBV9
TGTGCCAGCAGCCCTAATGGGGGCGAGAGAGGCTACACCTTC
CASSPNGGERGYTF
>TRBD1|-|TRBJ1-6|TRBV9
TGTGCCAGCAGCGTAGGCCAGGGGGCCTCACCCCTCCACTTT
CASSVGQGASPLHF
>-|-|TRBJ2-5|TRBV10-3
TGTGCCATCAGTGAGGGGGGGGCCGTACGAGAGACCCAGTACTTC
CAISEGGAVRETQYF
>TRBD1|-|TRBJ1-6|TRBV19
TGTGCCAGTAGTACACGGACAGGGGGTGATTCACCCCTCCACTTT
CASSTRTGGDSPLHF
>TRBD2|-|TRBJ2-3|TRBV5-1
TGCGCCAGCAGCTTGCAGCGGGGGAGCACAGATACGCAGTATTTT
CASSLQRGSTDTQYF
>-|-|TRBJ2-7|TRBV5-8
TGTGCCAGCAGAATGACAGGCTACGAGCAGTACTTC
CASRMTGYEQYF
>TRBD1|-|TRBJ2-5|TRBV7-3
TGTGCCAGCAGCTTGACAGGGCCGGAGACCCAGTACTTC
CASSLTGPETQYF
>-|-|TRBJ2-7|TRBV13
TGTGCCAGCAGCTCCGGACTCCGCTCCTACGAGCAGTACTTC
CASSSGLRSYEQYF
>TRBD1|-|TRBJ2-1|TRBV4-3
TGCGCCAGCAGCCAAGATCTGGCCAGGGGGTTGGATGAGCAGTTCTTC
CASSQDLARGLDEQFF
>TRBD1|once|TRBJ2-1|TRBV5-1
TGCGCCAGCAGCGTATTACCGGGACAGGGGAGGAATGAGCAGTTCTTC
CASSVLPGQGRNEQFF
>-|-|TRBJ2-3|TRBV5-1
TGCGCCAGCAGCTTGGCCCGGGTGGATGGCACGCAGTATTTT
CASSLARVDGTQYF
>TRBD1|-|TRBJ2-5|TRBV13
TGTGCCAGCAGCCAAGCCCAAACAGGGGAAGAGACCCAGTACTTC
CASSQAQTGEETQYF
>TRBD2|-|TRBJ2-7|TRBV2
TGTGCCAGCAGCCCTCGGCCGGGACTAGCGGGAGTTCTCTACGAGCAGTACTTC
CASSPRPGLAGVLYEQYF
>-|-|TRBJ2-2|TRBV14
TGTGCCAGCAGCCGTTTTGTGGGAGCGGACACCGGGGAGCTGTTTTTT
CASSRFVGADTGELFF
>-|once|TRBJ2-5|TRBV6-5
TGTGCCAGCAGTTACAGAGCCGACCAAGAGACCCAGTACTTC
CASSYRADQETQYF
>-|-|TRBJ2-3|TRBV7-3
TGTGCCAGCAGCCTTAGCGGACCTAGCACAGATACGCAGTATTTT
CASSLSGPSTDTQYF
>-|-|TRBJ1-2|TRBV2
TGTGCCAGCGGCCGACAGCCTAACTATGGCTACACCTTC
CASGRQPNYGYTF
>-|-|TRBJ2-1|TRBV4-3
TGCGCCAGCAGCCAAGACCCCAGATCTGAGCAGTTCTTC
CASSQDPRSEQFF
>-|-|TRBJ2-1|TRBV9
TGTGCCAGCAGCGTGAACCCGGGCTCCTACAATGAGCAGTTCTTC
CASSVNPGSYNEQFF
>-|-|TRBJ2-1|TRBV4-3
TGCGCCAGCAGCCAAGACGGCGCGACAAAGCAGTTCTTC
CASSQDGATKQFF
>-|-|TRBJ2-4|TRBV19
TGTGCCAGTAGCCCAAACTCGAACAGGGTATTTTTAGGGTACTTC
CASSPNSNRVFLGYF